This entry lists 31 T cell receptor beta chains sequenced from one sample in a study of blood T cells in healthy people across ages. Next came a second PCR, run for about 6 to 12 cycles, which used a sample-barcoded 5' primer along with a J-beta primer mix. One entry per CDR3 protein results from TCRdb running MiXCR on the 5' RACE reads. Here the sample spans roughly 900,000 distinct CDR3 sequences, around 26% being singletons. The sample was blood. The receptor source for this set is a woman of 80 years or more in good health.

The chain couples TRBV2 to TRBJ2-1; 7 positions agree with TRBD2. The CDR3 is made up of 13 amino acids. Germline CDR1 reads SNHLY; CDR2 reads FYNNEI. The V and J ends lost 4 bases and 9 bases, in that order; junction bases with no gene match: 6. The DNA of the CDR3 is TGTGCCAGCAGTGCGGAGGGGAGGGTTGAGCAGTTCTTC. Translated: CASSAEGRVEQFF.

This clonotype was observed many times. V usage is TRBV7-9 and J usage is TRBJ2-1, with 9 bases fitting TRBD1. The CDR3 has 15 residues. Per the germline V gene, CDR1 is SEHNR and CDR2 is FQNEAQ (reference sequence). J lost 3 bases, V lost 5 bases, and 5 bases had no gene match. Written as DNA, the CDR3 is TGTGCCAGCAGCGGATGGACAGGGGACTACAATGAGCAGTTCTTC. Translating gives CASSGWTGDYNEQFF.

This clonotype was seen only a few times. A much larger clonotype is one base distant, so this may be a read error. This chain joins TRBV20-1 and TRBJ2-7; 8 bases line up with TRBD2. The germline CDR1 and CDR2 sequences are DFQATT and SNEGSKA (reference sequence). The CDR3 extends over 17 amino acids. Trimming cost V 0 bases and J 7 bases; bases outside gene matches: 17. The CDR3 DNA reads as TGCAGTGCTAGAGATGGTGATAGCGGGGTCTCCTACAATGAGCAGTACTTC. Translated: CSARDGDSGVSYNEQYF.

Many counts were recorded for this clonotype. The genes are TRBV28 and TRBJ1-2; TRBD1 is a possible D gene (5 bases). Trimming stripped 10 bases from V and 7 bases from J, with 22 bases between. The CDR3 runs 14 residues. Germline values: CDR1 MDHEN, CDR2 SYDVKM. This CDR3 reads CATTPGGVEAGYTF. For the CDR3, the DNA is TGTGCCACCACCCCTGGAGGGGTTGAGGCTGGCTACACCTTC.

The rearrangement uses TRBV12-3 or TRBV12-4 and TRBJ2-6, with a weak D call TRBD2 (5 bases). V lost 3 bases, J lost 4 bases, and 13 bases lay in between. CDR3 size: 16 residues. The CDR3 region is CASSFFSGSGANVLTF. For the CDR3, the DNA is TGTGCCAGCAGTTTTTTTTCGGGATCCGGGGCCAACGTCCTGACTTTC.

This clonotype was counted at least ten times. The chain has TRBV12-3 or TRBV12-4 and TRBJ2-1; 9 nucleotides line up with TRBD2. The CDR3 is 17 residues long. With V trimmed by 3 bases and J by 1 base, 7 bases remained unmatched. As DNA, the CDR3 is TGTGCCAGCAGTTTCCGTGGCGGGGGGGCTTCCTACAATGAGCAGTTCTTC. Its translation: CASSFRGGGASYNEQFF.

This clonotype was counted between two and nine times. V gene TRBV2 combines with J gene TRBJ2-2, with D perhaps TRBD1 (6 bases). V gave up 7 bases and J gave up 6 bases, with 18 bases separating them. CDR1 and CDR2 from the germline V gene are SNHLY and FYNNEI. The CDR3 spans 15 residues. CDR3: CASKPQRSGAGELFF. CDR3 sequence (DNA): TGTGCCAGCAAACCTCAACGGTCAGGGGCCGGGGAGCTGTTTTTT.

The V call is TRBV5-6, the J call TRBJ1-1, with TRBD1 matching over 8 bases. Per the germline V gene, CDR1 is SGHDT and CDR2 is YYEEEE. With V trimmed by 3 bases and J by 6 bases, 13 bases remained unmatched. The CDR3 covers 16 residues. DNA of the CDR3: TGTGCCAGCAGCTCCGGACAGGGAGCTCTTTTGGCTGAAGCTTTCTTT. Its translation is CASSSGQGALLAEAFF.

The gene calls are TRBV25-1 and TRBJ2-4; maybe TRBD2 (6 bases). V gave up 4 bases and J gave up 13 bases, with 11 bases separating them. Germline loops: CDR1 MGHDK, CDR2 SYGVNS. The CDR3 loop spans 11 amino acids. CDR3 bases: TGTGCCAGCAGTGGTAATCGGGAGCAGTACTTC. Protein product: CASSGNREQYF.

This clonotype was observed once. This chain connects TRBV12-3 or TRBV12-4 to TRBJ2-7, with D possibly TRBD2 on 5 matching bases. V lost 6 bases and J lost 6, with 15 bases in between. The CDR3 has 13 residues. The CDR3 coding sequence is TGTGCCAGCAGCTATATGGGAGCTGGCGAGCAGTACTTC. Translation: CASSYMGAGEQYF.

The chain carries TRBV28 and TRBJ1-2; TRBD1 matches 8 bases. Looked up from germline, CDR1 is MDHEN and CDR2 is SYDVKM. Germline trimming cut 6 bases from V and 5 bases from J; bases unmatched to any gene: 14. This CDR3 spans 16 amino acids. CDR3 bases: TGTGCCAGCAGCCATCACGCCCGGACAGGGAAATATGGCTACACCTTC. Translated, it gives CASSHHARTGKYGYTF.

Note on this clonotype: Being one base from a much bigger clone, this may be a read error. The CDR3 does not end in the conserved phenylalanine or tryptophan, so this is likely a read error. The CDR3 nucleotides read TGTGCCAGCAGAACAACAGGGTCAGAGACCCAGTACCTC. It translates to CASRTTGSETQYL. The chain couples TRBV7-9 to TRBJ2-7; the D gene is possibly TRBD1 (6 bases). The DNA matches TRBJ2-5 better at its end, which makes the J call doubtful. Per the germline V gene, CDR1 is SEHNR and CDR2 is FQNEAQ (reference sequence). The CDR3 is made up of 13 amino acids.

The sample holds a few counts of this clonotype. A read error is possible here, since a much larger clone lies one base away. The chain carries TRBV5-1 and TRBJ2-3; 8 nucleotides agree with TRBD2. CDR1 is SGHRS, CDR2 YFSETQ, per germline. The CDR3 is made up of 15 amino acids. The CDR3 is CASSLAGAGLDAQYF. CDR3 bases: TGCGCCAGCAGCTTGGCTGGGGCGGGACTAGATGCGCAGTATTTT.

This clonotype occurred a few times. The chain has TRBV28 and TRBJ2-7; 8 nucleotides line up with TRBD1. Trimming cost V 3 bases and J 7 bases; bases outside gene matches: 11. The germline CDR1 and CDR2 sequences are MDHEN and SYDVKM. This CDR3 contains 15 residues. The CDR3 loop reads CASSFQDRALREQYF. CDR3 coding DNA: TGTGCCAGCAGTTTTCAGGACAGGGCTTTGCGGGAGCAGTACTTC.

This sequence joins TRBV6-2 or TRBV6-3 and TRBJ1-6; D gene uncertain. V was trimmed by 6 bases and J by 12 bases, leaving 18 bases between them. The CDR3 spans 14 residues. Germline CDR1 is MNHEY and CDR2 is SVGEGT. The CDR3 reads CASRAVGLWEPLHF. The CDR3, as DNA: TGTGCCAGCAGGGCCGTCGGTTTGTGGGAACCCCTCCACTTT.

This clonotype was observed many times. V is TRBV5-1 and J is TRBJ2-3, with 10 bases fitting TRBD2. In germline, CDR1 is SGHRS, CDR2 YFSETQ. V trimming: 0 bases; J trimming: 1 base; junction bases outside the gene matches: 5. There are 17 residues in the CDR3. CDR3 in DNA: TGCGCCAGCAGCTTGGACTTAGCGGGGGGTCGCACAGATACGCAGTATTTT. This translates into CASSLDLAGGRTDTQYF.

This clonotype was seen repeatedly, ten times or more. The rearrangement uses TRBV6-1 and TRBJ1-2; possible D gene TRBD1, 6 bases. Germline V lookup: CDR1 MNHNS, CDR2 SASEGT. This CDR3 region has 14 residues. With 6 bases removed from V and 6 bases from J, the gap between germline ends came to 17 bases. The CDR3 bases are TGTGCCAGCAGAAGATCCGGGACATATAATGGCTACACCTTC. Its protein is CASRRSGTYNGYTF.

The table lists this clonotype with many counts. The CDR3 reads CASSPHVGAYEQYF. The CDR3 DNA follows: TGTGCCAGCAGTCCTCACGTGGGTGCCTACGAGCAGTACTTC. This chain connects TRBV7-9 to TRBJ2-7; no reliable D call. Trimming cost V 6 bases and J 2 bases, with 14 bases left between them. Per the germline V gene, CDR1 is SEHNR and CDR2 is FQNEAQ (reference sequence). CDR3 length: 14 amino acids.

This chain connects TRBV18 to TRBJ2-2; D remains ambiguous. This CDR3 has 14 amino acids. Deletions cut 3 bases from V and 3 bases from J, with 8 bases between. Germline V CDR1 and CDR2: KGHSH, LQKENI. The CDR3 sequence: CASSPAFDTGELFF. CDR3 DNA: TGTGCCAGCTCACCGGCCTTTGACACCGGGGAGCTGTTTTTT.

A few counts support this clonotype. The gene calls are TRBV10-3 and TRBJ1-2, with D hard to call. Looked up from germline, CDR1 is ENHRY and CDR2 is SYGVKD. Trimming pared 3 bases from V and 5 bases from J, leaving 7 bases between. This CDR3 is built from 12 residues. CDR3 region: CAISDRVYGYTF. In nucleotides, the CDR3 is TGTGCCATCAGTGATCGGGTTTATGGCTACACCTTC.

On this clonotype itself: Sequence at one end of the junction differs from germline and may be a read error. The V call is TRBV5-6, the J call TRBJ2-5, with D perhaps TRBD2 (7 bases). From germline, CDR1 is SGHDT and CDR2 YYEEEE. The CDR3 is 14 amino acids. DNA for the CDR3: TGTGCCAGCAGGGAACGGGGGGCCGGAGAGACCCGGTACTTC. Amino acid sequence: CASRERGAGETRYF. The entire variable domain, with the rest obtained from reference TRBV5-6 and TRBJ2-5, is as follows: DAGVTQSPTHLIKTRGQQVTLRCSPKSGHDTVSWYQQALGQGPQFIFQYYEEEERQRGNFPDRFSGHQFPNYSSELNVNALLLGDSALYLCASRERGAGETRYFGPGTRLLVL.

This clonotype has ten or more counts. V is TRBV24-1 and J is TRBJ2-1; 9 bases map to TRBD2. The J segment lost 8 bases and the V segment lost 3 bases, leaving 7 bases of the junction unmatched. The germline V gene has CDR1 KGHDR and CDR2 SFDVKD. There are 15 residues in the CDR3. The CDR3 coding sequence is TGTGCCACCAGTGATCCCGGGACTAGCAGCGATGAGCAGTTCTTC. Translation gives CATSDPGTSSDEQFF.

V gene TRBV20-1 combines with J gene TRBJ1-2, with D perhaps TRBD1 (6 bases). V shed 2 bases and J shed 6 bases, with 13 bases lying between them. Germline CDR1 DFQATT, CDR2 SNEGSKA (reference sequence). CDR3 length: 13 residues. CDR3 sequence: CSARTQGRHGYTF. The CDR3 DNA reads as TGCAGTGCTAGAACACAGGGAAGGCATGGCTACACCTTC.

The table lists this clonotype with many counts. The J gene is TRBJ1-2, the V gene TRBV6-5; D remains unclear. In germline, CDR1 is MNHEY, CDR2 SVGAGI. This CDR3 has 15 amino acids. V lost 8 bases and J 8 bases, leaving 24 bases between the germline ends. CDR3 amino acids: CASVPNRLFAEGYTF. The DNA of the CDR3 is TGTGCCAGCGTCCCTAATCGGCTATTTGCGGAAGGCTACACCTTC.

This clonotype showed up just a few times. Sequence at one end of the junction differs from germline and may be a read error. V and J are TRBV4-2 and TRBJ1-4; 10 bases line up with TRBD1. Germline CDR1 and CDR2: LGHNA and YNFKEQ. The CDR3 runs 15 residues. The CDR3 DNA sequence: TGTGCCAGCAACCAAGGGGGACAGGGGAATGAAAAACTGTTTTTT. It specifies CASNQGGQGNEKLFF.

V usage is TRBV7-2 and J usage is TRBJ1-1; D is unclear. The CDR3 is made up of 12 amino acids. V lost 2 bases and J 8 bases, leaving 9 bases between the germline ends. The germline V gene has CDR1 SGHTA and CDR2 FQGNSA. CDR3 loop: CASSLIGGEAFF. In DNA form, the CDR3 reads TGTGCCAGCAGCTTAATAGGAGGAGAAGCTTTCTTT.

V usage is TRBV2 and J usage is TRBJ2-3; 9 nucleotides line up with TRBD2. In germline, CDR1 is SNHLY, CDR2 FYNNEI. With 3 bases clipped from V and 5 bases from J, the junction kept 6 bases outside the gene matches. The CDR3 runs 15 residues. CDR3 region: CASSDSGGLVDTQYF. In DNA, the CDR3 is TGTGCCAGCAGTGACAGCGGGGGGTTGGTAGATACGCAGTATTTT.

The genes are TRBV20-1 and TRBJ1-6, with D hard to call. CDR1 and CDR2 (germline): DFQATT, SNEGSKA (reference sequence). This CDR3 comprises 13 residues. V was pared by 6 bases and J by 7 bases, with 13 bases between. The CDR3 is CSAAIPGNSPLHF. DNA of the CDR3: TGCAGTGCCGCTATCCCGGGGAATTCACCCCTCCACTTT.

In this sample, this clonotype turned up many times. The chain links TRBV7-2 to TRBJ2-7; 9 positions match TRBD2. The CDR3 covers 15 residues. J was trimmed by 2 bases and V by 1 base; bases with no gene match: 3. CDR1 is SGHTA, CDR2 FQGNSA, per germline. In DNA, the CDR3 is TGTGCCAGCAGCTTAGGGCGGGGGGGTCCCTACGAGCAGTACTTC. As protein: CASSLGRGGPYEQYF.

This clonotype was counted between two and nine times. The chain joins TRBV7-2 to TRBJ1-1; D is ambiguous. The CDR3 covers 17 residues. Germline V gene data show CDR1 as SGHTA and CDR2 as FQGNSA. The V gene lost 3 bases and the J gene lost 0 bases, with 17 bases spanning the gap. In nucleotides, the CDR3 is TGTGCCAGCAGCTTCAGGCCCCAGGAGGTGATGAACACTGAAGCTTTCTTT. Translating it yields CASSFRPQEVMNTEAFF.

This clonotype has only a few counts. This rearrangement joins TRBV5-1 to TRBJ1-2; D ambiguous. The CDR3 is 13 amino acids. Trimming stripped 1 base from V and 3 bases from J, with 7 bases between. Looked up from germline, CDR1 is SGHRS and CDR2 is YFSETQ. CDR3 region: CASSLRVDYGYTF. DNA of the CDR3: TGCGCCAGCAGCTTGCGTGTTGACTATGGCTACACCTTC.